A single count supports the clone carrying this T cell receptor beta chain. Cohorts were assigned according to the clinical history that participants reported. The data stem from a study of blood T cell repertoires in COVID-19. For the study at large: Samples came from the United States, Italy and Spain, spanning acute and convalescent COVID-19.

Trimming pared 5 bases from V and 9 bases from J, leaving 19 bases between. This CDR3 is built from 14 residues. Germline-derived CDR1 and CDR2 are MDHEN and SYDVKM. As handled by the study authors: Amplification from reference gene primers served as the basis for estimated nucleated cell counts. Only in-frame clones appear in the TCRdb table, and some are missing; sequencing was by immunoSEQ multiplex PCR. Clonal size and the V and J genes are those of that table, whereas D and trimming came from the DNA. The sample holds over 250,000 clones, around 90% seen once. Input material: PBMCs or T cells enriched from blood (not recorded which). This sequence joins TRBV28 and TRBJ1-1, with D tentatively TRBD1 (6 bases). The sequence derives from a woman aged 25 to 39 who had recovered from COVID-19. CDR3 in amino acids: CASSPGSTGGKAFF. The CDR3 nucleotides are TGTGCCAGCAGTCCCGGATCGACAGGTGGCAAAGCTTTCTTT.